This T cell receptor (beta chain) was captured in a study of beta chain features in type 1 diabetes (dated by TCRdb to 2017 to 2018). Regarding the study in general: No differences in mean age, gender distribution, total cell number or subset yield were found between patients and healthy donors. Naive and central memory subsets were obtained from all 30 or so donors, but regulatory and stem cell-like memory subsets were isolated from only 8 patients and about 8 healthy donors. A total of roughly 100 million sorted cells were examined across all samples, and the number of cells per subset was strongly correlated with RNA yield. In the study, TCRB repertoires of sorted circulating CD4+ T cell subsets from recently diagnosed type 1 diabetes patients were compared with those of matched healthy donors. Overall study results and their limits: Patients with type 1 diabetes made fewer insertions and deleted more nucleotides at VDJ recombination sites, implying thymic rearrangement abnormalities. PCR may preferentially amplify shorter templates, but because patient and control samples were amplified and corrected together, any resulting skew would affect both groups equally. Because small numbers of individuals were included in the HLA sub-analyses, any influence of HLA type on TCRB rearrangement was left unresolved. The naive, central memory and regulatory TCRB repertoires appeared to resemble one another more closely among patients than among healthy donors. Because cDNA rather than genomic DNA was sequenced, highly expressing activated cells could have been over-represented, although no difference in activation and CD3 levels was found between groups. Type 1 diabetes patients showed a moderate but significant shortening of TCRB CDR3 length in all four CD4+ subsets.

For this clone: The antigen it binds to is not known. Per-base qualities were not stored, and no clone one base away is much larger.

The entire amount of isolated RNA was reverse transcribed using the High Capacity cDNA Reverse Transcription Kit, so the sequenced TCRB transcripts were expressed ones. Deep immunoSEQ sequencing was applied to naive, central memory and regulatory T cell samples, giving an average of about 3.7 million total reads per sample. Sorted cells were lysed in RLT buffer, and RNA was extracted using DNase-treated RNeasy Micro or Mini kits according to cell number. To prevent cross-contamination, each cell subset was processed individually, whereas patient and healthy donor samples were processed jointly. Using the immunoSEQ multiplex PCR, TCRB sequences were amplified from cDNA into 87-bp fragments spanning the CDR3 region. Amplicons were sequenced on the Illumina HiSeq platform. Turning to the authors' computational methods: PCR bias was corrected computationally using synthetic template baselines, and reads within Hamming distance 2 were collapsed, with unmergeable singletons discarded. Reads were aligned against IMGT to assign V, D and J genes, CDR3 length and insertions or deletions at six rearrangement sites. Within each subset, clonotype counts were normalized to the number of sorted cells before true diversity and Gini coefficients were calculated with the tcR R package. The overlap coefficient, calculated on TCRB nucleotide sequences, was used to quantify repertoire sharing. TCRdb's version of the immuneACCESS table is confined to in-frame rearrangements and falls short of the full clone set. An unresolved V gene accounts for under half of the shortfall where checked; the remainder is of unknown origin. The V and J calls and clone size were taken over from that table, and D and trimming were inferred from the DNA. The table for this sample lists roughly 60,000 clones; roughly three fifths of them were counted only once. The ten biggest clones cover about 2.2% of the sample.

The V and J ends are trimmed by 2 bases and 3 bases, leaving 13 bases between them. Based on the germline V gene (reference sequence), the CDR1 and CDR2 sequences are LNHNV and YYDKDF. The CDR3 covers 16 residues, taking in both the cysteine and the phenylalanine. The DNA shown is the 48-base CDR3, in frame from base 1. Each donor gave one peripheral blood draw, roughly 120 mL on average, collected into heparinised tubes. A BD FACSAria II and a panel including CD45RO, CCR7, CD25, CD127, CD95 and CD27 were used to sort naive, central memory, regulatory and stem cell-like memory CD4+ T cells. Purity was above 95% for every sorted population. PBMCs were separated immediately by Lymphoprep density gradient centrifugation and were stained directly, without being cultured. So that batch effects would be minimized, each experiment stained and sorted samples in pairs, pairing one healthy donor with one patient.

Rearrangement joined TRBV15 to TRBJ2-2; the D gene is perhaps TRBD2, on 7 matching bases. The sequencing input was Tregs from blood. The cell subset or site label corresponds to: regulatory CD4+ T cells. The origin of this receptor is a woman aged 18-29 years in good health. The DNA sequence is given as TGTGCCACCAGCAGAAAAACAGGGAGGGACACCGGGGAGCTGTTTTTT. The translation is CATSRKTGRDTGELFF.